A single sample is the source of the 22 T cell receptor beta chains below, sequenced in a study of T cell responses to AZD1222 COVID-19 vaccine. TCRdb keeps only in-frame clones here, not all; method: immunoSEQ multiplex PCR. The table records 150,000 or so clones, just over 90% of them present only once. The sample here was peripheral blood, taken 28 days after the second AZD1222 dose. Receptors originate from an adult who received the AZD1222 COVID-19 vaccine.

Worth noting for this clone: This same CDR3 is encoded by further DNA sequences in the sample. V and J are TRBV29-1 and TRBJ2-5, with D perhaps being TRBD1 or TRBD2 (6 bases each). The CDR3 totals 13 residues. Germline V gives CDR1 SQVTM, CDR2 ANQGSEA. Deletions cut 1 base from V and 4 bases from J, with 10 bases between. The CDR3 bases are TGCAGCGTTGAAGTCGGGGGCGGAGAGACCCAGTACTTC. This gives the protein CSVEVGGGETQYF. Complete variable domain (other parts from reference TRBV29-1 and TRBJ2-5): SAVISQKPSRDICQRGTSLTIQCQVDSQVTMMFWYRQQPGQSLTLIATANQGSEATYESGFVIDKFPISRPNLTFSTLTVSNMSPEDSSIYLCSVEVGGGETQYFGPGTRLLVL.

The CDR3 nucleotides are TGTGCCAGCAGCCCCGGAGGGATCTCTGGAAACACCATATATTTT. Translation: CASSPGGISGNTIYF. The V gene is TRBV9, the J gene TRBJ1-3; D is undetermined. Germline values: CDR1 SGDLS, CDR2 YYNGEE. The CDR3 sequence is 15 residues long. V was trimmed by 4 bases and J by 0 bases, leaving 11 bases between them.

The chain uses TRBV6-1 and TRBJ1-2, with 7 positions matching TRBD1. Per the germline V gene, CDR1 is MNHNS and CDR2 is SASEGT. Trimming took 0 bases from V and 14 from J; bases not matched to a gene: 12. The length of the CDR3 is 14 residues. The CDR3 bases are TGTGCCAGCAGTGAAGCTGGGACAGCGACAAGCTTAACCTTC. Translation gives CASSEAGTATSLTF.

This clone has a handful of counts. J is TRBJ1-5 and V is TRBV6-2 or TRBV6-3; D is unresolved. CDR3 length: 13 amino acids. Germline V lookup: CDR1 MNHEY, CDR2 SVGEGT. V shed 4 bases and J shed 0 bases, with 4 bases lying between them. CDR3: CASSSNSNQPQHF. DNA for the CDR3: TGTGCCAGCAGTTCTAATAGCAATCAGCCCCAGCATTTT.

This rearrangement joins TRBV5-4 to TRBJ1-2; maybe TRBD1 (5 bases). This CDR3 has 14 amino acids. Looked up from germline, CDR1 is SGHNT and CDR2 is YYREEE (reference sequence). V lost 1 base and J 5 bases, leaving 12 bases between the germline ends. The CDR3 sequence is CASSLSGGGYGYTF. CDR3 bases: TGTGCCAGCAGCTTGTCGGGGGGAGGGTATGGCTACACCTTC.

J is TRBJ2-1 and V is TRBV27, with TRBD2 matching over 13 bases. Germline V gene data show CDR1 as MNHEY and CDR2 as SMNVEV (reference sequence). This CDR3 comprises 15 residues. V dropped 9 bases and J dropped 6; count of bases not matched to a gene: 8. CDR3 sequence reads: CASSWGTSGINEQFF. For the CDR3, the DNA is TGTGCCAGTAGCTGGGGGACTAGCGGGATCAATGAGCAGTTCTTC.

The chain is built from TRBV30 and TRBJ2-7, with D unresolved. V shed 6 bases and J shed 2 bases, with 8 bases lying between them. This CDR3 is built from 11 residues. The germline gives CDR1 GTSNPN, CDR2 SVGIG (reference sequence). The DNA of the CDR3 is TGTGCCTGTGGGTCCACCTACGAGCAGTACTTC. It is translated as CACGSTYEQYF.

The rearrangement joins TRBV30 to TRBJ1-6; 10 bases map to TRBD1. Losses at the gene ends were 0 bases for V and 6 bases for J; bases not matched to a gene: 2. This CDR3 contains 15 residues. Germline V lookup: CDR1 GTSNPN, CDR2 SVGIG (reference sequence). CDR3 sequence: CAWSVDRGRNSPLHF. As DNA, the CDR3 is TGTGCCTGGAGTGTAGACAGGGGGCGTAATTCACCCCTCCACTTT.

The chain is built from TRBV7-6 and TRBJ1-6, with TRBD1 as a possible D gene (6 bases). CDR1 and CDR2 (germline): SGHVS, FNYEAQ. The germline V and J ends were trimmed by 0 bases and 9 bases, with 15 bases remaining between them. The CDR3 runs to 16 residues. The CDR3 is CASSLASRGGASPLHF. The CDR3 nucleotides are TGTGCCAGCAGCTTAGCGTCCAGGGGAGGAGCTTCACCCCTCCACTTT.

The chain carries TRBV3-1 (or the pseudogene TRBV3-2) and TRBJ2-1, with TRBD2 matching over 8 bases. Trimming took 1 base from V and 14 from J; bases not matched to a gene: 7. Germline values: CDR1 LGHDT, CDR2 YNNKEL (reference sequence). There are 13 residues in the CDR3. The CDR3 sequence is CASSQGARAGEFF. DNA of the CDR3: TGTGCCAGCAGCCAAGGCGCGAGAGCGGGAGAGTTCTTC.

Here the CDR3 reads CATSRERINQPQHF. As DNA, the CDR3 is TGTGCCACCAGCAGAGAACGGATTAATCAGCCCCAGCATTTT. The gene calls are TRBV15 and TRBJ1-5; D remains unclear. Trimming removed 0 bases at V and 4 bases at J, with 7 bases between. Germline CDR1 reads LNHNV; CDR2 reads YYDKDF (reference sequence). CDR3 length: 14 residues.

This chain joins TRBV19 and TRBJ1-6; 8 nucleotides line up with TRBD1. CDR3 size: 14 residues. The J segment lost 9 bases and the V segment lost 7 bases, leaving 8 bases of the junction unmatched. The germline gives CDR1 LNHDA, CDR2 SQIVND (reference sequence). CDR3 DNA sequence: TGTGCCAGTAACGACGACAGGGGCGTTTCACCCCTCCACTTT. Protein: CASNDDRGVSPLHF.

V usage is TRBV6-5 and J usage is TRBJ1-5, with a possible D match to TRBD1 (6 bases). The V end was cut by 7 bases, the J end by 4 bases, with 11 bases between. The germline V gene encodes CDR1 MNHEY and CDR2 SVGAGI. The CDR3 contains 13 residues. The CDR3 is CASTGALNQPQHF. The CDR3 coding sequence is TGTGCCAGCACGGGGGCTTTGAATCAGCCCCAGCATTTT.

J is TRBJ2-5 and V is TRBV5-6; either TRBD1 or TRBD2 may fit D (5 bases each). The V and J ends lost 0 bases and 1 base respectively, with 10 bases between them. Germline V lookup: CDR1 SGHDT, CDR2 YYEEEE. CDR3 size: 15 residues. The CDR3 sequence: CASSLGPGPQETQYF. CDR3 bases: TGTGCCAGCAGCTTGGGCCCGGGGCCCCAAGAGACCCAGTACTTC.

V and J are TRBV5-1 and TRBJ2-2; TRBD2 aligns across 10 bases. The junction had 5 bases not matched to a gene; V was cut back by 5 bases and J by 1 base. The length of the CDR3 is 16 residues. Germline V lookup: CDR1 SGHRS, CDR2 YFSETQ. CDR3 DNA: TGCGCCAGCAGTATAGCGGGAGGACAGAACACCGGGGAGCTGTTTTTT. Its translation: CASSIAGGQNTGELFF.

The chain links TRBV10-3 to TRBJ1-5; D is perhaps TRBD1 (5 bases). V lost 2 bases and J 0 bases, leaving 11 bases between the germline ends. Germline assignment: CDR1 ENHRY and CDR2 SYGVKD. There are 16 residues in the CDR3. The CDR3 here is CAISEQGPYSNQPQHF. DNA for the CDR3: TGTGCCATCAGTGAGCAGGGACCATATAGCAATCAGCCCCAGCATTTT.

The V and J genes are TRBV19 and TRBJ2-3, with no clear D. Trimming stripped 3 bases from V and 2 bases from J, with 9 bases between. Germline-derived CDR1 and CDR2 are LNHDA and SQIVND (reference sequence). This CDR3 comprises 14 residues. The CDR3 DNA reads TGTGCCAGTAGTATTACCGGGTACACAGATACGCAGTATTTT. It is translated as CASSITGYTDTQYF.

V gene TRBV24-1 combines with J gene TRBJ2-2; perhaps TRBD1 as D (6 bases). This CDR3 region has 15 residues. Germline lookup yields CDR1 KGHDR and CDR2 SFDVKD. V was trimmed by 9 bases and J by 4 bases, leaving 17 bases between them. The CDR3 here is CATQPTDRLTGELFF. The CDR3 coding sequence is TGTGCCACCCAACCGACGGACAGACTCACCGGGGAGCTGTTTTTT.

The chain carries TRBV29-1 and TRBJ1-5; 8 bases align to TRBD1. V trimming: 8 bases; J trimming: 7 bases; junction bases outside the gene matches: 10. CDR1 is SQVTM, CDR2 ANQGSEA, per germline. The CDR3 runs to 13 residues. The CDR3 coding sequence is TGCAGCACCTCAGGGGGCGCGGACCAGCCCCAGCATTTT. Amino acids: CSTSGGADQPQHF.

The rearrangement links TRBV5-4 to TRBJ2-7, with TRBD2 identical over 16 bases. This CDR3 spans 15 amino acids. Germline V gene lookup returns CDR1 SGHNT and CDR2 YYREEE (reference sequence). Trimming removed 3 bases from V and 6 bases from J; junction bases left unmatched: 3. The CDR3 coding sequence is TGTGCCAGCAGCTCGGGACTAGCGGGAGGGTCCGAGCAGTACTTC. Its translation is CASSSGLAGGSEQYF.

The J gene is TRBJ1-5, the V gene TRBV2, with D possibly TRBD1 on 5 matching bases. In germline, CDR1 is SNHLY, CDR2 FYNNEI. The CDR3 has 14 amino acids. The ends were cut back, 8 bases at V and 2 bases at J, with 13 bases in the middle. CDR3 sequence reads: CASFTGRGNQPQHF. CDR3 DNA: TGTGCCAGCTTTACAGGACGAGGCAATCAGCCCCAGCATTTT.

The J gene is TRBJ1-1, the V gene TRBV5-4, with D perhaps TRBD1 (5 bases). Trimming removed 3 bases from V and 2 bases from J, with 11 bases in between. The CDR3 spans 14 residues. Germline CDR1 and CDR2: SGHNT and YYREEE (reference sequence). The CDR3: CASSSDSLNTEAFF. CDR3 nucleotide sequence: TGTGCCAGCAGCTCCGACAGCCTTAACACTGAAGCTTTCTTT.